This T cell receptor (beta chain) is from a study of post-analysis software for immune sequencing data. Study-wide points: Controls' normalized Chao1 diversity significantly exceeded that of multiple sclerosis patients. TRBV segments more frequent in patients than in controls numbered roughly 5 and included TRBV5-6, TRBV5-1 and TRBV20-1.

This clonotype was counted only a few times. What it binds is unknown. Unique-molecular-identifier-tagged TCR beta cDNA libraries were used. MiXCR was run by TCRdb on the PCR reads, yielding one entry per CDR3 protein. The sample has some 700,000 distinct CDR3 sequences, 59% seen once. This CDR3 is 14 amino acids long. Germline loops: CDR1 SGHTA, CDR2 FQGNSA. After removal of 5 bases from V and 2 bases from J, the junction contained 3 bases not matched to a gene. The chain combines TRBV7-2 with TRBJ1-1; 9 bases are a match to TRBD1. The clonotype was recovered from a girl aged 2-10 years with multiple sclerosis. Sequences were obtained from blood. CDR3 nucleotides: TGTGCCAGCAGCGTGGGACAGGGAAACACTGAAGCTTTCTTT. This codes for CASSVGQGNTEAFF.